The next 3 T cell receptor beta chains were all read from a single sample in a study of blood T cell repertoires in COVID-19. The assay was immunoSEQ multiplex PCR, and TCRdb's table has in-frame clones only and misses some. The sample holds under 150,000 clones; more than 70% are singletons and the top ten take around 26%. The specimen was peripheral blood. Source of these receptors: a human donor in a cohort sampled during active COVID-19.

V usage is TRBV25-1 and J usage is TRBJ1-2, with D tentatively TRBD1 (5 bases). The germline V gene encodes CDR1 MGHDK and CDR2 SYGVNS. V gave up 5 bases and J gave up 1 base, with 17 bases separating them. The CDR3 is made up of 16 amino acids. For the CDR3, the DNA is TGTGCCAGCAGTCGCGGGACGGGTTTGGGTAACTATGGCTACACCTTC. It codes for CASSRGTGLGNYGYTF.

CDR3 protein: CASSRGLAGVSYNEQFF. The DNA of the CDR3 is TGTGCCAGCAGCAGGGGACTAGCGGGGGTCTCCTACAATGAGCAGTTCTTC. The V and J genes are TRBV7-9 and TRBJ2-1; 14 nucleotides match TRBD2. Germline CDR1 reads SEHNR; CDR2 reads FQNEAQ (reference sequence). CDR3 length equals 17 residues. The V and J ends lost 5 bases and 0 bases, in that order; junction bases with no gene match: 3.

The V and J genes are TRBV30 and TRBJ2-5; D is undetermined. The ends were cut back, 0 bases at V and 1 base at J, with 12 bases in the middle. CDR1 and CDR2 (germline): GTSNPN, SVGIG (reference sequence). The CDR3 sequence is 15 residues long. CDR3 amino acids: CAWSVGLLAQETQYF. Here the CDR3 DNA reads TGTGCCTGGAGTGTAGGTCTATTAGCCCAAGAGACCCAGTACTTC. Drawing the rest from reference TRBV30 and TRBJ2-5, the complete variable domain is SQTIHQWPATLVQPVGSPLSLECTVEGTSNPNLYWYRQAAGRGLQLLFYSVGIGQISSEVPQNLSASRPQDRQFILSSKKLLLSDSGFYLCAWSVGLLAQETQYFGPGTRLLVL.